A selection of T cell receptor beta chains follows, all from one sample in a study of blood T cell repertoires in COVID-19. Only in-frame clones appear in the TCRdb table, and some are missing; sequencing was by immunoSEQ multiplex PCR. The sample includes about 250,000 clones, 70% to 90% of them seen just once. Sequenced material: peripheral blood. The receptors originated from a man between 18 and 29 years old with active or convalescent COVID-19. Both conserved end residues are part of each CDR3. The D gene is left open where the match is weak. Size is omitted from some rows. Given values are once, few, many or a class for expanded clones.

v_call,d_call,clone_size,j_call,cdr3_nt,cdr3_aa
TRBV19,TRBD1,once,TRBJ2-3,TGTGCCAGTAGATGGACAGGGGGAGTCACAGATACGCAGTATTTT,CASRWTGGVTDTQYF
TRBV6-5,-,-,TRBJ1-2,TGTGCCAGCAGTTACTCGGCGGCCGGGGAGTATGGCTACACCTTC,CASSYSAAGEYGYTF
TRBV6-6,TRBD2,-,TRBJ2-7,TGTGCCAGCAGTTACGAGACTAGCGGGTACGAGCAGTACTTC,CASSYETSGYEQYF
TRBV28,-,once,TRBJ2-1,TGTGCCAGCAGTTCTCGATTGACAGTCCATGAGCAGTTCTTC,CASSSRLTVHEQFF
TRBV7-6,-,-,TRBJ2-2,TGTGCCAGCAGCTCCCTCAGAGTAGCGTACACCGGGGAGCTGTTTTTT,CASSSLRVAYTGELFF
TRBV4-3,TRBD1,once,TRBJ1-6,TGCGCCAGCAGCCAGGATGGGACAGGGAGAAATTCACCCCTCCACTTT,CASSQDGTGRNSPLHF
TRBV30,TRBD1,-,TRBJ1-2,TGTGCCTGGATTAGCCAGGGGGCGCTGGGCTACACCTTC,CAWISQGALGYTF
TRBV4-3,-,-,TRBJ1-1,TGCGCCAGCAGCCATACGACAAGGAACACTGAAGCTTTCTTT,CASSHTTRNTEAFF
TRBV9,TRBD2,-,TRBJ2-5,TGTGCCAGCAGCGGACTAGCGGGAGGTCAAGAGACCCAGTACTTC,CASSGLAGGQETQYF
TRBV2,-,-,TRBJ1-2,TGTGCCAGCAGTGCCAAGACTGACAACTATGGCTACACCTTC,CASSAKTDNYGYTF
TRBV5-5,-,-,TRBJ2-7,TGTGCCAGCAGCTTGATGGACAGATCATACGAGCAGTACTTC,CASSLMDRSYEQYF
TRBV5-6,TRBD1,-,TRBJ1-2,TGTGCCAGCAGTTCGGGACAGGCCTTATTCCGCTATGGCTACACCTTC,CASSSGQALFRYGYTF
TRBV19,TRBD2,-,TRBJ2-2,TGTGCCACGGGACTAGCCGCGAACACCGGGGAGCTGTTTTTT,CATGLAANTGELFF